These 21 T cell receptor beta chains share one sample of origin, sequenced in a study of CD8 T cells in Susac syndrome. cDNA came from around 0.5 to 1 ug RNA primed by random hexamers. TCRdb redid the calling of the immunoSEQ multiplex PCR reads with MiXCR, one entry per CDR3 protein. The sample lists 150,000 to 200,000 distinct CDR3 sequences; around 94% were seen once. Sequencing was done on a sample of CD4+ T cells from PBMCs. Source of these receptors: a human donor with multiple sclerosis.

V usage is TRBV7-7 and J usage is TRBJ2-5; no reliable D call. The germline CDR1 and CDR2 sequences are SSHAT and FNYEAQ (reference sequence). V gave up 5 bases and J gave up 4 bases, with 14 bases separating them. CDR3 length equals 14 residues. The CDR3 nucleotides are TGTGCCAGCAGCCTAGGTTCAGGACCAGAGACCCAGTACTTC. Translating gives CASSLGSGPETQYF.

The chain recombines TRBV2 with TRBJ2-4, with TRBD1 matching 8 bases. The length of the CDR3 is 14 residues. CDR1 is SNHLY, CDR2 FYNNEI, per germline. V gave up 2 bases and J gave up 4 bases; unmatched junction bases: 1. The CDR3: CASSETGGKNIQYF. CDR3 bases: TGTGCCAGCAGTGAAACAGGGGGGAAAAACATTCAGTACTTC.

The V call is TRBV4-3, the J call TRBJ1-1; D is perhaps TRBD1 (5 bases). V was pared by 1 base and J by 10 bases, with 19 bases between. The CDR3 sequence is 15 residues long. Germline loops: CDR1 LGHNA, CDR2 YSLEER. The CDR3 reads CASSQGLPKGLSAFF. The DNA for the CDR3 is TGCGCCAGCAGCCAAGGTCTACCCAAGGGGTTATCAGCTTTCTTT.

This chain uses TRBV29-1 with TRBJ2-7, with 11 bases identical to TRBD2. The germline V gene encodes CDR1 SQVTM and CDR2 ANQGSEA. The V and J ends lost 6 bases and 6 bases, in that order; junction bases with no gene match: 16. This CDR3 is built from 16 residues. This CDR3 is CSVSSGRPGRAGEQYF. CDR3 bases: TGCAGCGTCTCTAGCGGGAGGCCCGGCCGGGCTGGCGAGCAGTACTTC.

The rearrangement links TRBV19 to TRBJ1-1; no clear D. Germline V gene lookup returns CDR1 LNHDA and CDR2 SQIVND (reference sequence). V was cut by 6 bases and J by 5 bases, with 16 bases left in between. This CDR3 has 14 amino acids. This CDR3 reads CASRMASVGTEAFF. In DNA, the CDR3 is TGTGCCAGTAGGATGGCGTCAGTCGGTACTGAAGCTTTCTTT.

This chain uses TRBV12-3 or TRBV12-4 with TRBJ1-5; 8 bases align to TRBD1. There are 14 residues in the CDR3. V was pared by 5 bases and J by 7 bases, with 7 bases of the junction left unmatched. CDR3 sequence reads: CASSPGQGLQPQHF. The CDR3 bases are TGTGCCAGCAGTCCCGGACAGGGTCTCCAGCCCCAGCATTTT.

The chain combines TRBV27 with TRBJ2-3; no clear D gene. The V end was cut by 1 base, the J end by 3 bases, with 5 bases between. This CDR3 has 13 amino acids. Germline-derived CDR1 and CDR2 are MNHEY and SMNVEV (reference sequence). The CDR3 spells CASSLFMTDTQYF. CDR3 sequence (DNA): TGTGCCAGCAGTTTATTTATGACAGATACGCAGTATTTT.

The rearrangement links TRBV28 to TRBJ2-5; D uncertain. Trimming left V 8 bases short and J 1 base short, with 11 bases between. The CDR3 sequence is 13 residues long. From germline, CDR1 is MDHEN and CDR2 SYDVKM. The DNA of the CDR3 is TGTGCCAGCGCCCTCTGGTTCCAAGAGACCCAGTACTTC. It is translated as CASALWFQETQYF.

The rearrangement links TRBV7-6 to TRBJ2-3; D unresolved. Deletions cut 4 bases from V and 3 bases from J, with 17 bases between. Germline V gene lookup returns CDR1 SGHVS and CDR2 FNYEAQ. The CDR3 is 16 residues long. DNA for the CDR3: TGTGCCAGCAGCTCACAGACCCTGTGGGTTACAGATACGCAGTATTTT. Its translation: CASSSQTLWVTDTQYF. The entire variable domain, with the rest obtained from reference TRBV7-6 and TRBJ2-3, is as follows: GAGVSQSPRYKVTKRGQDVALRCDPISGHVSLYWYRQALGQGPEFLTYFNYEAQQDKSGLPNDRFSAERPEGSISTLTIQRTEQRDSAMYRCASSSQTLWVTDTQYFGPGTRLTVL.

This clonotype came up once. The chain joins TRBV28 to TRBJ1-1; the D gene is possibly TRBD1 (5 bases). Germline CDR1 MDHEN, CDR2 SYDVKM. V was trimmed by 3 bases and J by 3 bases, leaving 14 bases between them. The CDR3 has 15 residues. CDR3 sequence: CASSFELGGHTEAFF. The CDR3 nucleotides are TGTGCCAGCAGTTTTGAGTTGGGGGGTCACACTGAAGCTTTCTTT.

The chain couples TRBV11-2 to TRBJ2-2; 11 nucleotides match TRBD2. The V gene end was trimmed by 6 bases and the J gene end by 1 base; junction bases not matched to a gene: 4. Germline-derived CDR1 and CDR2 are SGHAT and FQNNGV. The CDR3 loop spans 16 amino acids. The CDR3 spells CASRATSGRNTGELFF. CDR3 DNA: TGTGCCAGCAGAGCTACTAGCGGGAGGAACACCGGGGAGCTGTTTTTT.

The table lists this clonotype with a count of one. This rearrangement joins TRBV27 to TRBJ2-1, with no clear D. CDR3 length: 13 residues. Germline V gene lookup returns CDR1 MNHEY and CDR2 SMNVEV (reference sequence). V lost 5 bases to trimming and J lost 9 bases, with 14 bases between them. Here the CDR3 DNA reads TGTGCCAGCAGTGGGTTTTCGTCTGGTGAGCAGTTCTTC. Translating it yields CASSGFSSGEQFF.

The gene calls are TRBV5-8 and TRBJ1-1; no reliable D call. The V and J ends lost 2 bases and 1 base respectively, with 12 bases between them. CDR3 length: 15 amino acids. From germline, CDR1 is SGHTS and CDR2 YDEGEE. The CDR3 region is CASSLGYIWNTEAFF. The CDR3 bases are TGTGCCAGCAGCTTAGGTTACATATGGAACACTGAAGCTTTCTTT.

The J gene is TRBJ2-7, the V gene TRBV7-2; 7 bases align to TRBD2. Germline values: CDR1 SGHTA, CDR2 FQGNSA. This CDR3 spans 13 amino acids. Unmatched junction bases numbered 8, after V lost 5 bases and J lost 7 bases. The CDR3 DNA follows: TGTGCCAGCAGCCCGGGAGGTTCGGTTGAGCAGTACTTC. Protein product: CASSPGGSVEQYF.

The CDR3 DNA is TGTGCCTGGAAAAGGGGGAGGCTTGGCTCTGGGGCCAACGTCCTGACTTTC. This encodes CAWKRGRLGSGANVLTF. This chain uses TRBV30 with TRBJ2-6; either TRBD1 or TRBD2 may fit D (6 bases each). This CDR3 comprises 17 residues. CDR1 is GTSNPN, CDR2 SVGIG, per germline (reference sequence). Trimming pared 4 bases from V and 0 bases from J, leaving 16 bases between.

DNA for the CDR3: TGTGCCAGCAGTTACGTTGATTCCCCAGCCATGGGGGCGCGGGAGACCCAGTACTTC. The encoded protein is CASSYVDSPAMGARETQYF. V is TRBV6-2 or TRBV6-3 and J is TRBJ2-5, with D possibly being TRBD1 (6 bases). Germline V CDR1 and CDR2: MNHEY, SVGEGT. The CDR3 loop spans 19 amino acids. V was shortened by 2 bases and J by 5 bases, with 27 bases between the two germline ends.

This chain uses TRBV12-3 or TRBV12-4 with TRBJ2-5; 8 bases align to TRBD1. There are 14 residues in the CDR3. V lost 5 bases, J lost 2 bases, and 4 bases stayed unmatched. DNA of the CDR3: TGTGCCAGCAGTGGGACAGGTCCTCAAGAGACCCAGTACTTC. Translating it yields CASSGTGPQETQYF.

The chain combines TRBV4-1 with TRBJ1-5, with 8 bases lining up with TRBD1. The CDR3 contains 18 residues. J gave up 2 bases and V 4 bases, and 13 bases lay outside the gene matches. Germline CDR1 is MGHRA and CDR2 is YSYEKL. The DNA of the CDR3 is TGCGCCAGCAGCCCGAAGGTCCAGGGGGCGGCTGGCAATCAGCCCCAGCATTTT. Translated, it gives CASSPKVQGAAGNQPQHF.

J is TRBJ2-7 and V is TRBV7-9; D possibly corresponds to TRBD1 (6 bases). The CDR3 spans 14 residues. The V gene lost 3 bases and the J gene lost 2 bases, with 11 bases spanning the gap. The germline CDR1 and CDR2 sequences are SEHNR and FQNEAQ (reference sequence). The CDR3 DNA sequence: TGTGCCAGCAGCTTGTCAGGGGTCACCTACGAGCAGTACTTC. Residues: CASSLSGVTYEQYF.

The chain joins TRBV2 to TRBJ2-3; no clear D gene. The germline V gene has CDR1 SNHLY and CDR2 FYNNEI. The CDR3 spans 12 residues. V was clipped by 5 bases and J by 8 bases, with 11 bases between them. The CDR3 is CASSPYGATQYF. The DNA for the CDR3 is TGTGCCAGCAGTCCGTATGGTGCTACGCAGTATTTT.

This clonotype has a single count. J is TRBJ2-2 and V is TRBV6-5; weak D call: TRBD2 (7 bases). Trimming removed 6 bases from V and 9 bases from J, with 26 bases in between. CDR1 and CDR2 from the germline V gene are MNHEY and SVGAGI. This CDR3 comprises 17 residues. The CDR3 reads CASSFLGVAGALRELFF. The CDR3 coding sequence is TGTGCCAGCAGCTTTCTCGGTGTCGCGGGGGCACTCCGGGAGCTGTTTTTT.